A single sample gave rise to the 16 T cell receptor beta chains below, sequenced in a study of T cells in localized non-small cell lung cancer. Measured with immunoSEQ multiplex PCR; TCRdb has only the in-frame clones, and not every one. The sample has about 2,300 clones, approximately 35% seen once. Specimen: lymph node tissue, collected before any cancer treatment. The receptors stem from a male donor older than 55 with stage II squamous cell lung carcinoma.

This clone was detected only a few times. The J gene is TRBJ1-1, the V gene TRBV19; D remains ambiguous. Germline V gives CDR1 LNHDA, CDR2 SQIVND (reference sequence). The germline V and J ends were trimmed by 2 bases and 5 bases, with 12 bases remaining between them. The CDR3 has 14 residues. In DNA, the CDR3 is TGTGCCAGTAGTATACAGGTCGGGAGGACTGAAGCTTTCTTT. Amino acids: CASSIQVGRTEAFF.

The chain combines TRBV6-8 with TRBJ2-7; 10 bases agree with TRBD2. CDR1 and CDR2 (germline): MNHGY, SAAAGT. Trimming at V came to 5 bases and at J to 0 bases, leaving 4 bases not matched to a gene. The CDR3 is made up of 15 amino acids. CDR3 amino acids: CASSRTSGNSYEQYF. As DNA, the CDR3 is TGTGCCAGCAGTCGGACTAGCGGAAACTCCTACGAGCAGTACTTC.

This clone has a handful of counts. The chain employs TRBV1 and TRBJ1-5; the table's D gene call, TRBD1, was not cross checked with the DNA. TRBV1 counts as a pseudogene. This CDR3 is 17 amino acids long. Here the CDR3 reads CASSQDPVQYSNQPQHF. The CDR3 coding sequence is TGCGCCAGCAGCCAAGATCCCGTGCAGTATAGCAATCAGCCCCAGCATTTT.

This clone was observed a few times. The chain carries TRBV6-8 and TRBJ2-7; 7 bases agree with TRBD1. The V gene end was trimmed by 5 bases and the J gene end by 3 bases; junction bases not matched to a gene: 7. Germline assignment: CDR1 MNHGY and CDR2 SAAAGT. This CDR3 is built from 14 residues. The CDR3 region has the DNA TGTGCCAGCAGTCCTAACAGGGGCCTCTACGAGCAGTACTTC. Its protein product is CASSPNRGLYEQYF.

This chain joins TRBV6-8 and TRBJ1-2, with TRBD1 as a possible D gene (5 bases). The CDR3 covers 14 residues. V shed 7 bases and J shed 4 bases, with 16 bases lying between them. Germline V gene sequence: CDR1 MNHGY, CDR2 SAAAGT. CDR3 residues: CASNFQGGGYGYTF. CDR3 nucleotides: TGTGCCAGCAATTTCCAGGGAGGTGGCTATGGCTACACCTTC.

This clone was picked up a small number of times. V is TRBV28 and J is TRBJ1-1; 7 bases align to TRBD1. Trimming took 5 bases from V and 1 from J; bases not matched to a gene: 7. This CDR3 is built from 15 residues. Germline V gene data show CDR1 as MDHEN and CDR2 as SYDVKM. The DNA of the CDR3 is TGTGCCAGCAGTCCCCGGACAGGCTGGAACACTGAAGCTTTCTTT. Amino acids: CASSPRTGWNTEAFF.

V usage is TRBV19 and J usage is TRBJ2-1; D is unclear. V was shortened by 2 bases and J by 0 bases, with 8 bases between the two germline ends. There are 15 residues in the CDR3. The V gene's germline CDR1 is LNHDA and CDR2 SQIVND (reference sequence). The CDR3 bases are TGTGCCAGTAGTATATCCCTGAGCTCCTACAATGAGCAGTTCTTC. It yields the protein CASSISLSSYNEQFF.

The chain combines TRBV6-8 with TRBJ2-7; D gene uncertain. The CDR3 length is 14 residues. Germline-derived CDR1 and CDR2 are MNHGY and SAAAGT. The germline V and J ends were trimmed by 5 bases and 4 bases, with 15 bases remaining between them. The CDR3 nucleotides are TGTGCCAGCAGTGGAGAACGGATCGGGTACGAGCAGTACTTC. Translated, it gives CASSGERIGYEQYF.

In its sample, this clone was seen a few times. The chain links TRBV6-7 to TRBJ1-4; D is possibly TRBD1 (5 bases). TRBV6-7 is identified as an open reading frame with a role that is uncertain. Trimming took off 6 bases at V and 0 bases at J, with 11 bases between the two ends. This CDR3 has 15 residues. The CDR3 coding sequence is TGTGCCAGCAGCCAGGGTCTGGCAACTAATGAAAAACTGTTTTTT. Translation: CASSQGLATNEKLFF.

A few counts support this clone. V and J are TRBV6-8 and TRBJ1-1; tentatively, D is TRBD1 (5 bases). The CDR3 covers 15 residues. V dropped 10 bases and J dropped 5 bases, with 23 bases sitting between them. CDR1 is MNHGY and CDR2 is SAAAGT in the germline V gene. The CDR3 sequence is CAITQTVSGGTEAFF. Written as DNA, the CDR3 is TGTGCCATCACTCAGACAGTTTCTGGGGGGACTGAAGCTTTCTTT.

The rearrangement joins TRBV5-1 to TRBJ2-2; no firm D call. This CDR3 has 16 amino acids. The germline V gene encodes CDR1 SGHRS and CDR2 YFSETQ. Trimming cost V 4 bases and J 0 bases, with 13 bases left between them. CDR3 residues: CASSTGANANTGELFF. In DNA, the CDR3 is TGCGCCAGCAGCACCGGCGCCAACGCGAACACCGGGGAGCTGTTTTTT.

This clone was counted only a few times. This chain connects TRBV30 to TRBJ1-3, with unresolved D. The germline gives CDR1 GTSNPN, CDR2 SVGIG (reference sequence). V dropped 4 bases and J dropped 0 bases, with 10 bases sitting between them. CDR3 length: 14 residues. Here the CDR3 DNA reads TGTGCCTGGATGAACATTCACTCTGGAAACACCATATATTTT. Protein sequence: CAWMNIHSGNTIYF.

The rearrangement joins TRBV7-5 to TRBJ2-5; TRBD2 is the table's D call, not checked against the DNA. TRBV7-5 is tagged as a pseudogene. The CDR3 extends over 14 amino acids. The CDR3, as DNA: TGTGCCAGCAGCTTAAATAGCTACGTAGGGACCCAGTACTTC. This codes for CASSLNSYVGTQYF.

This clone turned up a few times. The rearrangement joins TRBV11-3 to TRBJ2-3; 9 nucleotides align to TRBD1. The CDR3 sequence is 15 residues long. Unmatched junction bases numbered 7, after V lost 1 base and J lost 8 bases. Germline loops: CDR1 SGHNT, CDR2 YENEEA. The chain's CDR3 is CASSLGGQGIITQYF. CDR3 coding DNA: TGTGCCAGCAGCTTAGGGGGACAGGGTATAATTACGCAGTATTTT. Using reference TRBV11-3 and TRBJ2-3 for the parts outside the CDR3, the full variable domain is EAGVVQSPRYKIIEKKQPVAFWCNPISGHNTLYWYLQNLGQGPELLIRYENEEAVDDSQLPKDRFSAERLKGVDSTLKIQPAELGDSAVYLCASSLGGQGIITQYFGPGTRLTVL.

This clone came up a few times. The CDR3 is CASSGGAGVSGNTIYF. The CDR3 coding sequence is TGTGCCAGCAGCGGCGGAGCTGGAGTCTCTGGAAACACCATATATTTT. The chain combines TRBV9 with TRBJ1-3, with D unresolved. Trimming removed 3 bases from V and 0 bases from J, with 13 bases in between. The germline V gene encodes CDR1 SGDLS and CDR2 YYNGEE. The CDR3 extends over 16 amino acids.

The CDR3 region is CSVDHGRNIQYF. Here the CDR3 DNA reads TGCAGCGTTGACCACGGGAGGAACATTCAGTACTTC. The rearrangement links TRBV29-1 to TRBJ2-4, with 7 bases fitting TRBD2. J gave up 7 bases and V 3 bases, and 3 bases lay outside the gene matches. Germline CDR1 and CDR2: SQVTM and ANQGSEA. This CDR3 has 12 amino acids.